This T cell receptor (beta chain) was sequenced in a study of cytomegalovirus exposure and HLA in healthy donors. Study in general: Approximately 85 million unique TCRs from HLA-typed donors were held in an early data release. Points from the study as a whole: A later analysis revealed that TCR association rates differed between HLA loci, peaking at DRB1 and bottoming out at HLA-C. Earlier results showed most TCR beta V segments being productive about 87% or about 30% of the time. TCR sequences were mostly rare, though some public TCRs occurred in many donors.

The V and J ends lost 7 bases and 3 bases, in that order; junction bases with no gene match: 5. CDR3 length: 16 amino acids. CDR1 is SEHNR and CDR2 is FQNEAQ in the germline V gene (reference sequence). 60 Vbeta and 13 Jbeta primers were used in PCR. TCRdb keeps only in-frame clones here, not all; method: immunoSEQ multiplex PCR. This sample has about 150,000 clones; 80% occur once, and the top ten carry around 5.2%. A word on this clone: What it binds is not known.

The chain has TRBV7-9 and TRBJ2-1, with 14 bases lining up with TRBD2. This TCR was sampled from a middle-aged woman in good health and CMV-seropositive. Material: PBMCs. In DNA form, the CDR3 reads TGTGCCAGCATCGGGACTAGCGGGAGCTACTACAATGAGCAGTTCTTC. Protein: CASIGTSGSYYNEQFF.